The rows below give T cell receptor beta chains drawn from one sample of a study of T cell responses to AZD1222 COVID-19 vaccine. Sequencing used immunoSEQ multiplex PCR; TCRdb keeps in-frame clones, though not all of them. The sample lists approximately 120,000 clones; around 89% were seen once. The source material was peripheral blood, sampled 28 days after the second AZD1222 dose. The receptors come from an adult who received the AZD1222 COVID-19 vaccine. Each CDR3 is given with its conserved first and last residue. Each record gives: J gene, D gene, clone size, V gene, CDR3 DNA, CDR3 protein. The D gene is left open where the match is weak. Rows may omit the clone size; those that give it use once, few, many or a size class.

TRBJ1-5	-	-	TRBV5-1	TGCGCCAGCAGCTCCTTCGTGGATCAGCCCCAGCATTTT	CASSSFVDQPQHF
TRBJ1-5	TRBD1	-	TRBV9	TGTGCCAGCAGCGCGACAGGGGGCCGGCAGCCCCAGCATTTT	CASSATGGRQPQHF
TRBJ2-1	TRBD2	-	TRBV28	TGTGCCAGCCTTGACGGGACTAGGTTTATTGAGCAGTTCTTC	CASLDGTRFIEQFF
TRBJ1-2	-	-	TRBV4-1	TGCGCCAGCAGCCAAGATCTGACAGTACGTGGCTACACCTTC	CASSQDLTVRGYTF
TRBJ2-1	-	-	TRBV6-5	TGTGCCAGCAGTTACGATGGGGGGCCCTACAATGAGCAGTTCTTC	CASSYDGGPYNEQFF
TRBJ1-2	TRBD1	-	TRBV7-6	TGTGCCAGCAGTGATCTACGACGGGACAGGGGGCTTGGCTACACCTTC	CASSDLRRDRGLGYTF
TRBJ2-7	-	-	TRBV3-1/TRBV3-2	TGTGCCAGCAGCCTGGGCCTCGAGCAGTACTTC	CASSLGLEQYF
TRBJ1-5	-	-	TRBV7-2	TGTGCCAGCAGCTTAGAAACGCATAGCAATCAGCCCCAGCATTTT	CASSLETHSNQPQHF
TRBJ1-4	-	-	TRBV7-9	TGTGCCAGCAGCTTAACAGGGACTAATGAAAAACTGTTTTTT	CASSLTGTNEKLFF
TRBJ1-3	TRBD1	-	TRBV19	TGTGCCAGTACTTTCCTCCCAGGGGGCGTTGGAAACACCATATATTTT	CASTFLPGGVGNTIYF
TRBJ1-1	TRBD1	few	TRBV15	TGTGCCACCAGCAGAGACCCCGCCCAGGGGGGCACTGAAGCTTTCTTT	CATSRDPAQGGTEAFF
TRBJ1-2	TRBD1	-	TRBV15	TGTGCCACCAGCAACCGACAGGGAAAGGGAGGCTACACCTTC	CATSNRQGKGGYTF
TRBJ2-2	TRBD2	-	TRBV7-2	TGTGCCAGCAGCTTAGCGACTAGCGGGGCTCACGGGGAGCTGTTTTTT	CASSLATSGAHGELFF
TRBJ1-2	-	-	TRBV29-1	TGCAGCGTTGAAGGGACGAACATCTATGGCTACACCTTC	CSVEGTNIYGYTF
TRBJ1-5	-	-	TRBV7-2	TGTGCCAGCAGCTTAGCGACCCAGAACCAGCCCCAGCATTTT	CASSLATQNQPQHF
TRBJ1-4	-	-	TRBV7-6	TGTGCCAGCAGCCCCCGTTCAGGGAATGAAAAACTGTTTTTT	CASSPRSGNEKLFF